Listed below are T cell receptor beta chains from one sample, sequenced in a study of beta chain features in type 1 diabetes. The method was immunoSEQ multiplex PCR; TCRdb's version includes in-frame clones alone and lacks a portion of them. The sample has hundreds of thousands of clones; roughly 31% are singletons. The sequenced sample was naive CD4+ T cells from blood. The receptor set was obtained from a man between 18 and 29 years old in good health. Each CDR3 is given with its conserved first and last residue. Fields, in order: clone size, D gene, J gene, V gene, CDR3 DNA, CDR3 protein. A D gene is named only where the DNA matches it firmly. Not every row has a clone size; where given, it reads once, few, many or a size class.

clone_size: few
d_call: .
j_call: TRBJ2-7
v_call: TRBV5-1
cdr3_nt: TGCGCCAGCAGTTTCGACGGCTCCTACGAGCAGTACTTC
cdr3_aa: CASSFDGSYEQYF

clone_size: few
d_call: TRBD1
j_call: TRBJ2-7
v_call: TRBV5-1
cdr3_nt: TGCGCCAGCAGCTTGGAGCGTCCGGACAGGGGGGACGAGCAGTACTTC
cdr3_aa: CASSLERPDRGDEQYF

clone_size: few
d_call: .
j_call: TRBJ2-1
v_call: TRBV6-5
cdr3_nt: TGTGCCAGCACTACTGGCAGCAGCTATTACAATGAGCAGTTCTTC
cdr3_aa: CASTTGSSYYNEQFF

clone_size: .
d_call: .
j_call: TRBJ2-1
v_call: TRBV4-1
cdr3_nt: TGCGCCAGCAGCCGCCTCCTAATCAATGAGCAGTTCTTC
cdr3_aa: CASSRLLINEQFF

clone_size: .
d_call: .
j_call: TRBJ1-1
v_call: TRBV4-3
cdr3_nt: TGCGCCAGCAGCCAAGATCGAGTGAGGGGATTGGGCACTGAAGCTTTCTTT
cdr3_aa: CASSQDRVRGLGTEAFF

clone_size: .
d_call: .
j_call: TRBJ2-5
v_call: TRBV7-9
cdr3_nt: TGTGCCAGCAGCTTAGATCCCGGGTCAGAGACCCAGTACTTC
cdr3_aa: CASSLDPGSETQYF

clone_size: few
d_call: .
j_call: TRBJ1-2
v_call: TRBV29-1
cdr3_nt: TGCAGCGTTGAAGGGTTGGTGAGCTATGGCTACACCTTC
cdr3_aa: CSVEGLVSYGYTF

clone_size: few
d_call: .
j_call: TRBJ2-5
v_call: TRBV7-9
cdr3_nt: TGTGCCAGCAGCCTGACTGGGGCCCGGTGGGAGACCCAGTACTTC
cdr3_aa: CASSLTGARWETQYF

clone_size: .
d_call: .
j_call: TRBJ1-2
v_call: TRBV4-1
cdr3_nt: TGCGCCAGCAGCCAAGGAGGGCGAGAAACCTTC
cdr3_aa: CASSQGGRETF

clone_size: once
d_call: .
j_call: TRBJ1-1
v_call: TRBV7-8
cdr3_nt: TGTGCCAGCAGCTTAGTCGGGGCGAACACTGAAGCTTTCTTT
cdr3_aa: CASSLVGANTEAFF

clone_size: .
d_call: .
j_call: TRBJ2-7
v_call: TRBV2
cdr3_nt: TGTGCCAGCTCCAGGGAGGCCCCTACCTCGAGGAACGAGCAGTACTTC
cdr3_aa: CASSREAPTSRNEQYF

clone_size: few
d_call: TRBD2
j_call: TRBJ2-1
v_call: TRBV29-1
cdr3_nt: TGCAGCGTTGAAGAACTAGCGGGAGTGGGCAATGAGCAGTTCTTC
cdr3_aa: CSVEELAGVGNEQFF

clone_size: .
d_call: .
j_call: TRBJ1-1
v_call: TRBV5-1
cdr3_nt: TGCGCCAGCAGCACGGACGGTATGAACACTGAAGCTTTCTTT
cdr3_aa: CASSTDGMNTEAFF

clone_size: .
d_call: .
j_call: TRBJ2-7
v_call: TRBV28
cdr3_nt: TGTGCCAGCAGTGTAGGGGTACAACAGGGACCGTACTTC
cdr3_aa: CASSVGVQQGPYF

clone_size: once
d_call: TRBD1
j_call: TRBJ2-7
v_call: TRBV30
cdr3_nt: TGTGCCTGGGCCCGGGACAGGGTATCCGAGCAGTACTTC
cdr3_aa: CAWARDRVSEQYF

clone_size: .
d_call: .
j_call: TRBJ2-1
v_call: TRBV5-1
cdr3_nt: TGCGCCAGCAGCCTACAGGGCAAGCGTGAGCAGTTCTTC
cdr3_aa: CASSLQGKREQFF

clone_size: few
d_call: .
j_call: TRBJ2-1
v_call: TRBV29-1
cdr3_nt: TGCAGCGGGGTCCTATCTGACAATGAGCAGTTCTTC
cdr3_aa: CSGVLSDNEQFF

clone_size: few
d_call: .
j_call: TRBJ2-3
v_call: TRBV5-4
cdr3_nt: TGTGCCAGCAGCTTGGCGGGGGCAGCCACAGATACGCAGTATTTT
cdr3_aa: CASSLAGAATDTQYF

clone_size: few
d_call: .
j_call: TRBJ2-5
v_call: TRBV4-3
cdr3_nt: TGCGCCAGCAGCCAAGATCATCGGCCAGAAGAGACCCAGTACTTC
cdr3_aa: CASSQDHRPEETQYF

clone_size: .
d_call: TRBD2
j_call: TRBJ2-1
v_call: TRBV7-3
cdr3_nt: TGTGCCAGCAGCTTAATTGCCGGCACTAGCGTCAATGAGCAGTTCTTC
cdr3_aa: CASSLIAGTSVNEQFF

clone_size: .
d_call: .
j_call: TRBJ2-7
v_call: TRBV5-1
cdr3_nt: TGCGCCAGCAGCTTGTTCGGCGGGCCTCCCTACGAGCAGTACTTC
cdr3_aa: CASSLFGGPPYEQYF

clone_size: few
d_call: TRBD2
j_call: TRBJ2-1
v_call: TRBV7-2
cdr3_nt: TGTGCCAGCAGCGTAGCGGGAGGGGCCGGGGATGAGCAGTTCTTC
cdr3_aa: CASSVAGGAGDEQFF

clone_size: .
d_call: .
j_call: TRBJ2-2
v_call: TRBV7-2
cdr3_nt: TGTGCCAGCAGATACCTTGCGGGGGAGCTGTTTTTT
cdr3_aa: CASRYLAGELFF